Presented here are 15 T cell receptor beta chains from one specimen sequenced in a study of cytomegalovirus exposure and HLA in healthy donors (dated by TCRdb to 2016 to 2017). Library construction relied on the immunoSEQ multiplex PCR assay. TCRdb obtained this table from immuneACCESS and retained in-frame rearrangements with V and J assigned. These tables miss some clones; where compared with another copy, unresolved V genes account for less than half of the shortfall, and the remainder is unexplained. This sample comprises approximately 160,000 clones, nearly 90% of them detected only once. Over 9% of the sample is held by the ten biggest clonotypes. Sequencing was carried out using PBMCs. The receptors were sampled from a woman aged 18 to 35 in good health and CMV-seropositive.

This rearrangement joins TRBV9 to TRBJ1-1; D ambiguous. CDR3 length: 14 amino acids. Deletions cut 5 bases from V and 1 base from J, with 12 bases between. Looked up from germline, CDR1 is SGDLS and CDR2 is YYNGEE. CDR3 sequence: CASSRSTANTEAFF. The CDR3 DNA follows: TGTGCCAGCAGTCGATCGACTGCGAACACTGAAGCTTTCTTT.

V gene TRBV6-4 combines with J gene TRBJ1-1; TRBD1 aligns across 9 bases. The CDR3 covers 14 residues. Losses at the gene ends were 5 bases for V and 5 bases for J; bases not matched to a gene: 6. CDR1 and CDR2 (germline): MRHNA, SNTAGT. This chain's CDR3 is CASSQTGTGTEAFF. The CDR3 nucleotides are TGTGCCAGCAGTCAAACCGGGACAGGGACTGAAGCTTTCTTT.

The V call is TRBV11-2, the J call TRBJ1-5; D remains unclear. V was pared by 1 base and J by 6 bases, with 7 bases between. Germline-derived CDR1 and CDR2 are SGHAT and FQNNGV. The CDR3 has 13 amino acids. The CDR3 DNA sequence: TGTGCCAGCAGCTTAGCGAGAGGTCAGCCCCAGCATTTT. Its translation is CASSLARGQPQHF.

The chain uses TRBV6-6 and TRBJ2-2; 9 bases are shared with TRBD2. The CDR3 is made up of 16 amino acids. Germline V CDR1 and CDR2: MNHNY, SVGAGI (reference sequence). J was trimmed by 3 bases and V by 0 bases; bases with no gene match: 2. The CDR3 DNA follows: TGTGCCAGCAGTTACTCCGTAGCGGGGGACACCGGGGAGCTGTTTTTT. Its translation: CASSYSVAGDTGELFF.

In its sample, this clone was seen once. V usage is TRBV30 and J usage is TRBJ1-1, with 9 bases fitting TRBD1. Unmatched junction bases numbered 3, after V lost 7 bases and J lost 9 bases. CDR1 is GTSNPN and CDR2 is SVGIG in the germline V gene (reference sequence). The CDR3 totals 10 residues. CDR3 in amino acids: CASHRGQAFF. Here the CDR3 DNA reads TGTGCCTCCCACAGGGGGCAAGCTTTCTTT.

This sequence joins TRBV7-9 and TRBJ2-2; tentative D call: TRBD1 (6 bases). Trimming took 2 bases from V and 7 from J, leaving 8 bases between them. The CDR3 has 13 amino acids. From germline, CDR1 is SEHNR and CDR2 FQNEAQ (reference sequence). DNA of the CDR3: TGTGCCAGCAGCTTAACAGGGCACGGGGAGCTGTTTTTT. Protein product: CASSLTGHGELFF.

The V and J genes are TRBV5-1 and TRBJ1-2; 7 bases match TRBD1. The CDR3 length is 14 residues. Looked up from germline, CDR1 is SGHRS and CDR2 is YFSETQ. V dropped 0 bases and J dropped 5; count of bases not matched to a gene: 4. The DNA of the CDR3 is TGCGCCAGCAGCTTGGGAGGGGGCGCATATGGCTACACCTTC. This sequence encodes CASSLGGGAYGYTF.

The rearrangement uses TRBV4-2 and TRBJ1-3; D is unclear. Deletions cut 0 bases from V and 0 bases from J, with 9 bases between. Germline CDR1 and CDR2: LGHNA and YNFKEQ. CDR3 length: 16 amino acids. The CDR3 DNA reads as TGTGCCAGCAGCCAAGATCCTACAGCCTCTGGAAACACCATATATTTT. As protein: CASSQDPTASGNTIYF.

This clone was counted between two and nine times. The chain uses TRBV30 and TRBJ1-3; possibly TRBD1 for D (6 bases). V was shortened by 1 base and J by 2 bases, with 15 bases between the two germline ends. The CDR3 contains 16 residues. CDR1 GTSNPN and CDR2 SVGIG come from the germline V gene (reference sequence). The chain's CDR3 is CAWSEPRTATGNTIYF. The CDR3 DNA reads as TGTGCCTGGAGTGAACCCCGGACAGCTACTGGAAACACCATATATTTT.

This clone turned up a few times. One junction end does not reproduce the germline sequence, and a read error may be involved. The CDR3, as DNA: TGTGCTAGCAGCTTAACAGTCAGCCCACAGGAGACCCAGTACTTC. Its protein product is CASSLTVSPQETQYF. V is TRBV7-7 and J is TRBJ2-5, with D uncertain. CDR1 is SSHAT, CDR2 FNYEAQ, per germline (reference sequence). CDR3 length: 15 amino acids. The complete variable domain, with remaining parts taken from reference TRBV7-7 and TRBJ2-5, reads GAGVSQSPRYKVTKRGQDVTLRCDPISSHATLYWYQQALGQGPEFLTYFNYEAQPDKSGLPSDRFSAERPEGSISTLTIQRTEQRDSAMYRCASSLTVSPQETQYFGPGTRLLVL.

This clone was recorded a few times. As DNA, the CDR3 is TGCGCCAGCAGCCAAAGGACTAGCGGGAGTTACGAGCAGTACTTC. Translating gives CASSQRTSGSYEQYF. The genes are TRBV4-3 and TRBJ2-7; 13 bases fit TRBD2. Germline loops: CDR1 LGHNA, CDR2 YSLEER. This CDR3 contains 15 residues. V dropped 2 bases and J dropped 4; count of bases not matched to a gene: 2.

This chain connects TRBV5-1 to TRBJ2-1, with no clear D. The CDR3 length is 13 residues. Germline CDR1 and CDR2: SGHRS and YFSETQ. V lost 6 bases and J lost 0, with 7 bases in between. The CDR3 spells CASNTDSYNEQFF. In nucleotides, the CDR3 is TGCGCCAGCAATACTGACTCCTACAATGAGCAGTTCTTC.

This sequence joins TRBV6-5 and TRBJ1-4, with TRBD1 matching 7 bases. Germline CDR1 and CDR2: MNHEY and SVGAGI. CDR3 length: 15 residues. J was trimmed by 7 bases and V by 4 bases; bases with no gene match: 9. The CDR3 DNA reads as TGTGCCAGCAGTTTACAGGGGAGTATGGGTGAAAAACTGTTTTTT. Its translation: CASSLQGSMGEKLFF.

The CDR3 nucleotides read TGCGCCAGCAGCATGGCCGGGAACAGGGCCACCTACGAGCAGTACTTC. This translates into CASSMAGNRATYEQYF. The chain combines TRBV5-1 with TRBJ2-7, with D possibly being TRBD1 (6 bases). Deletions cut 4 bases from V and 2 bases from J, with 19 bases between. Germline loops: CDR1 SGHRS, CDR2 YFSETQ. This CDR3 has 16 amino acids.

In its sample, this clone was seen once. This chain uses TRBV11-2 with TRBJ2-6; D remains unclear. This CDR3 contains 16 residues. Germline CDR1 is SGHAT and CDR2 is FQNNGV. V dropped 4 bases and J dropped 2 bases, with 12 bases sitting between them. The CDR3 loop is CASSSRTVTGANVLTF. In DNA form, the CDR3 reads TGTGCCAGCAGCTCCAGAACAGTAACTGGGGCCAACGTCCTGACTTTC.